The 32 T cell receptor beta chains below come from one sample, sequenced in a study of CD8 T cells in Susac syndrome. An input of about 0.5 to 1 ug of RNA was subjected to reverse transcription using random hexamers. TCRdb reprocessed the immunoSEQ multiplex PCR reads via MiXCR and lists one record per CDR3 protein. The table has roughly 150,000 distinct CDR3 sequences, 94% seen once. Sample: CD8+ T cells from PBMCs. The receptors stem from a human donor with multiple sclerosis.

The V and J genes are TRBV29-1 and TRBJ2-2, with D unresolved. The CDR3 contains 13 residues. Trimming took off 3 bases at V and 2 bases at J, with 7 bases between the two ends. CDR1 and CDR2 (germline): SQVTM, ANQGSEA. The CDR3 region has the DNA TGCAGCGTTGAGCTGGAAAACACCGGGGAGCTGTTTTTT. It translates to CSVELENTGELFF.

V usage is TRBV9 and J usage is TRBJ2-2, with unresolved D. CDR1 is SGDLS, CDR2 YYNGEE, per germline. Trimming stripped 1 base from V and 8 bases from J, with 3 bases between. The CDR3 contains 11 residues. This CDR3 is CASSVTGELFF. CDR3 coding DNA: TGTGCCAGCAGCGTAACTGGGGAGCTGTTTTTT.

The CDR3 reads CSVVPGQGNGANVLTF. The CDR3 coding sequence is TGCAGCGTTGTCCCGGGACAGGGGAATGGGGCCAACGTCCTGACTTTC. The V gene is TRBV29-1, the J gene TRBJ2-6, with 10 bases lining up with TRBD1. There are 16 residues in the CDR3. Germline V gives CDR1 SQVTM, CDR2 ANQGSEA. V dropped 4 bases and J dropped 3; count of bases not matched to a gene: 6.

The V call is TRBV5-1, the J call TRBJ1-1; D remains unclear. The CDR3 loop spans 13 amino acids. The germline V gene encodes CDR1 SGHRS and CDR2 YFSETQ. Trimming pared 0 bases from V and 10 bases from J, leaving 13 bases between. The CDR3 protein is CASSLGVNEGAFF. Here the CDR3 DNA reads TGCGCCAGCAGCTTGGGGGTCAACGAGGGAGCTTTCTTT.

V is TRBV27 and J is TRBJ2-1, with D possibly being TRBD1 (6 bases). CDR3 length: 14 amino acids. Germline CDR1 MNHEY, CDR2 SMNVEV (reference sequence). V lost 8 bases and J lost 6, with 17 bases in between. In DNA form, the CDR3 reads TGTGCCAGCGTGGGTGTGGGACACAGCAATGAGCAGTTCTTC. Protein sequence: CASVGVGHSNEQFF.

The V and J genes are TRBV12-3 or TRBV12-4 and TRBJ2-7; D is unclear. Trimming stripped 6 bases from V and 0 bases from J, with 15 bases between. The CDR3 covers 15 residues. The DNA of the CDR3 is TGTGCCAGCAGCCACCAAGCCTATGGCTCCTACGAGCAGTACTTC. It translates to CASSHQAYGSYEQYF.

The chain joins TRBV9 to TRBJ1-2, with 7 bases matching TRBD1. Germline loops: CDR1 SGDLS, CDR2 YYNGEE. V dropped 3 bases and J dropped 2; count of bases not matched to a gene: 4. The CDR3 sequence is 14 residues long. The CDR3 DNA is TGTGCCAGCAGCGGGGACAGCTCCAACTATGGCTACACCTTC. This gives the protein CASSGDSSNYGYTF. Full variable domain (remainder filled in from reference TRBV9 and TRBJ1-2): DSGVTQTPKHLITATGQRVTLRCSPRSGDLSVYWYQQSLDQGLQFLIQYYNGEERAKGNILERFSAQQFPDLHSELNLSSLELGDSALYFCASSGDSSNYGYTFGSGTRLTVV.

V and J are TRBV19 and TRBJ2-1; the match to TRBD1 covers 10 bases. The length of the CDR3 is 15 residues. After removal of 3 bases from V and 8 bases from J, the junction contained 7 bases not matched to a gene. Germline lookup yields CDR1 LNHDA and CDR2 SQIVND (reference sequence). This CDR3 is CASSIRDRGGDEQFF. In DNA, the CDR3 is TGTGCCAGTAGTATCCGGGACAGGGGAGGCGATGAGCAGTTCTTC.

This chain connects TRBV6-2 or TRBV6-3 to TRBJ2-7; D may be TRBD1 or TRBD2 (5 bases each). Trimming took off 0 bases at V and 2 bases at J, with 32 bases between the two ends. CDR1 and CDR2 (germline): MNHEY, SVGEGT. This CDR3 has 22 residues. This CDR3 reads CASSYSHTGQATTLGETYEQYF. CDR3 nucleotides: TGTGCCAGCAGTTACTCCCATACTGGTCAGGCTACTACATTGGGGGAAACCTACGAGCAGTACTTC.

The chain recombines TRBV4-1 with TRBJ1-1; D call uncertain. The CDR3 spans 17 residues. Germline V gives CDR1 MGHRA, CDR2 YSYEKL. V lost 0 bases and J 0 bases, leaving 14 bases between the germline ends. Here the CDR3 DNA reads TGCGCCAGCAGCCAAGATTTCGCAGGCCGCATGAACACTGAAGCTTTCTTT. Encoded protein: CASSQDFAGRMNTEAFF.

V is TRBV20-1 and J is TRBJ2-6; D call uncertain. The CDR3 runs 12 residues. The germline V gene encodes CDR1 DFQATT and CDR2 SNEGSKA (reference sequence). V was shortened by 3 bases and J by 4 bases, with 4 bases between the two germline ends. In nucleotides, the CDR3 is TGCAGTGCTAGGCGGGGGGCCAACGTCCTGACTTTC. This encodes CSARRGANVLTF.

The chain links TRBV12-3 or TRBV12-4 to TRBJ2-3; no clear D. The CDR3 is 15 residues long. Trimming took 3 bases from V and 6 from J, leaving 16 bases between them. The DNA of the CDR3 is TGTGCCAGCAGTTTTAACGGACGGGCCCCTGATACGCAGTATTTT. Its translation is CASSFNGRAPDTQYF.

The chain joins TRBV28 to TRBJ1-5, with D uncertain. Germline V gene lookup returns CDR1 MDHEN and CDR2 SYDVKM. This CDR3 has 14 residues. Trimming stripped 6 bases from V and 7 bases from J, with 16 bases between. DNA for the CDR3: TGTGCCAGCAGCCCAACACGGAATAGGCAGCCCCAGCATTTT. As protein: CASSPTRNRQPQHF.

The rearrangement links TRBV7-9 to TRBJ2-3; the match to TRBD2 covers 9 bases. Germline trimming cut 5 bases from V and 2 bases from J; bases unmatched to any gene: 17. This CDR3 is built from 19 residues. Germline values: CDR1 SEHNR, CDR2 FQNEAQ (reference sequence). CDR3 region: CASSRSRGAIAGVTDTQYF. CDR3 nucleotide sequence: TGTGCCAGCAGCCGCTCGAGGGGTGCAATAGCGGGAGTCACAGATACGCAGTATTTT.

This sequence joins TRBV7-2 and TRBJ2-7; 7 nucleotides match TRBD2. The CDR3 runs 14 residues. The V gene's germline CDR1 is SGHTA and CDR2 FQGNSA. V shed 5 bases, J shed 5 bases, and the junction held 9 bases outside the gene matches. Here the CDR3 DNA reads TGTGCCAGCAGCCAAACGCGGGGGTGGGACGAGCAGTACTTC. Translation: CASSQTRGWDEQYF.

The genes are TRBV20-1 and TRBJ2-1; 10 bases line up with TRBD1. This CDR3 is built from 16 residues. With V trimmed by 5 bases and J by 3 bases, 10 bases remained unmatched. Germline values: CDR1 DFQATT, CDR2 SNEGSKA (reference sequence). DNA of the CDR3: TGCAGTGCTTCCCCACATGGGACAGGGGTCTACAATGAGCAGTTCTTC. Translating it yields CSASPHGTGVYNEQFF.

The V gene is TRBV13, the J gene TRBJ1-1; the D is unclear. Trimming cost V 4 bases and J 8 bases, with 8 bases left between them. The CDR3 contains 11 residues. Germline V gives CDR1 PRHDT, CDR2 FYEKMQ (reference sequence). The CDR3 DNA is TGTGCCAGCAGCTGGGTAAGGGAAGCTTTCTTT. Translated: CASSWVREAFF.

This clonotype was detected only once. The V gene is TRBV5-5, the J gene TRBJ1-5; 9 positions match TRBD1. Germline V gene sequence: CDR1 SGHKS, CDR2 YYEKEE (reference sequence). With 0 bases clipped from V and 3 bases from J, the junction kept 7 bases outside the gene matches. The CDR3 is made up of 17 amino acids. CDR3 amino acids: CASSLVYGDRVNQPQHF. CDR3 bases: TGTGCCAGCAGCTTGGTTTATGGGGACAGGGTCAATCAGCCCCAGCATTTT.

This clonotype showed up just once. The chain combines TRBV4-3 with TRBJ2-1; D is uncertain. Per the germline V gene, CDR1 is LGHNA and CDR2 is YSLEER. The CDR3 loop spans 13 amino acids. Trimming pared 2 bases from V and 3 bases from J, leaving 5 bases between. The CDR3 DNA follows: TGCGCCAGCAGCCAAAATAGCTACAATGAGCAGTTCTTC. Its translation is CASSQNSYNEQFF.

This sequence joins TRBV29-1 and TRBJ2-1, with D perhaps matching TRBD2 (6 bases). The V gene's germline CDR1 is SQVTM and CDR2 ANQGSEA. V was cut by 2 bases and J by 8 bases, with 19 bases left in between. This CDR3 has 15 residues. Here the CDR3 reads CSVERLGGEGDEQFF. Written as DNA, the CDR3 is TGCAGCGTTGAACGACTAGGAGGTGAGGGTGATGAGCAGTTCTTC.

The chain recombines TRBV2 with TRBJ2-5, with a weak D call TRBD1 (5 bases). V was cut by 7 bases and J by 2 bases, with 8 bases left in between. Germline-derived CDR1 and CDR2 are SNHLY and FYNNEI. The CDR3 has 12 residues. The DNA of the CDR3 is TGTGCCAGCAAGACAGCACAAGAGACCCAGTACTTC. Amino acids: CASKTAQETQYF.

The chain links TRBV7-9 to TRBJ1-5; tentative D call: TRBD1 (6 bases). From germline, CDR1 is SEHNR and CDR2 FQNEAQ (reference sequence). The CDR3 has 16 amino acids. V was cut by 1 base and J by 5 bases, with 15 bases left in between. The CDR3 nucleotides are TGTGCCAGCAGCTTAGGGGGCAGGGGCATCGATCAGCCCCAGCATTTT. It encodes CASSLGGRGIDQPQHF.

The J gene is TRBJ2-7, the V gene TRBV7-2; D ambiguous. The CDR3 sequence is 10 residues long. V was trimmed by 8 bases and J by 3 bases, leaving 5 bases between them. Germline V CDR1 and CDR2: SGHTA, FQGNSA. The CDR3 is CASANYEQYF. The DNA of the CDR3 is TGTGCCAGCGCCAACTACGAGCAGTACTTC.

V and J are TRBV28 and TRBJ2-2, with 8 bases that match TRBD1. Looked up from germline, CDR1 is MDHEN and CDR2 is SYDVKM. J lost 5 bases, V lost 3 bases, and 8 bases had no gene match. The CDR3 has 16 amino acids. CDR3 amino acids: CASSFRRDRRTGELFF. The CDR3 DNA follows: TGTGCCAGCAGTTTCCGAAGGGACAGGAGGACCGGGGAGCTGTTTTTT.

The V and J genes are TRBV9 and TRBJ2-1; the match to TRBD1 covers 7 bases. With 3 bases clipped from V and 7 bases from J, the junction kept 16 bases outside the gene matches. Germline CDR1 is SGDLS and CDR2 is YYNGEE. There are 17 residues in the CDR3. CDR3: CASSAPIQGPLQNEQFF. In DNA form, the CDR3 reads TGTGCCAGCAGCGCACCTATACAGGGGCCCCTGCAGAATGAGCAGTTCTTC.

This chain links TRBV13 with TRBJ1-1, with TRBD1 as a possible D gene (6 bases). The CDR3 contains 15 residues. V lost 5 bases and J 2 bases, leaving 15 bases between the germline ends. The V gene's germline CDR1 is PRHDT and CDR2 FYEKMQ (reference sequence). The CDR3 here is CASSVSPQGNTEAFF. In nucleotides, the CDR3 is TGTGCCAGCAGCGTCTCGCCACAGGGAAACACTGAAGCTTTCTTT.

The chain has TRBV29-1 and TRBJ1-2; D gene unclear. Germline values: CDR1 SQVTM, CDR2 ANQGSEA. The CDR3 length is 13 residues. V lost 0 bases, J lost 8 bases, and 13 bases lay in between. The CDR3 DNA follows: TGCAGCGTTGAAGATCAGAGGGTAGGGGGCTACACCTTC. It is translated as CSVEDQRVGGYTF.

The V and J genes are TRBV6-2 or TRBV6-3 and TRBJ1-2, with D possibly matching TRBD1 (5 bases). Germline V CDR1 and CDR2: MNHEY, SVGEGT. Trimming pared 0 bases from V and 4 bases from J, leaving 15 bases between. This CDR3 is built from 16 residues. The CDR3 bases are TGTGCCAGCAGTTACTCAAGTCGGGGGAACGGCTATGGCTACACCTTC. This gives the protein CASSYSSRGNGYGYTF.

The V call is TRBV11-2, the J call TRBJ2-3; D gene uncertain. There are 13 residues in the CDR3. The V end lost 3 bases, the J end lost 4 bases, and 8 bases lay between the germline ends. Germline V gene data show CDR1 as SGHAT and CDR2 as FQNNGV. CDR3 nucleotide sequence: TGTGCCAGCAGCTTTTTTCAGCCAGATACGCAGTATTTT. It is translated as CASSFFQPDTQYF. Full variable domain (missing parts from reference TRBV11-2 and TRBJ2-3): EAGVAQSPRYKIIEKRQSVAFWCNPISGHATLYWYQQILGQGPKLLIQFQNNGVVDDSQLPKDRFSAERLKGVDSTLKIQPAKLEDSAVYLCASSFFQPDTQYFGPGTRLTVL.

This clonotype is a singleton in its sample. V gene TRBV4-3 combines with J gene TRBJ1-2; TRBD1 aligns across 7 bases. Germline V lookup: CDR1 LGHNA, CDR2 YSLEER. The CDR3 is 14 residues long. V trimming: 4 bases; J trimming: 7 bases; junction bases outside the gene matches: 9. The CDR3 protein is CASSPGDRASGYTF. The DNA for the CDR3 is TGCGCCAGCAGCCCAGGCGACAGGGCGTCTGGCTACACCTTC.

The J gene is TRBJ2-7, the V gene TRBV7-8, with D possibly TRBD2 on 5 matching bases. This CDR3 contains 15 residues. Germline V gives CDR1 SGHVS, CDR2 FQNEAQ. V lost 1 base and J 0 bases, leaving 10 bases between the germline ends. The CDR3 DNA sequence: TGTGCCAGCAGCTTAGGTTCGGGGTACTCCTACGAGCAGTACTTC. Its protein is CASSLGSGYSYEQYF. The variable domain in full, with the rest retrieved from reference TRBV7-8 and TRBJ2-7, is GAGVSQSPRYKVAKRGQDVALRCDPISGHVSLFWYQQALGQGPEFLTYFQNEAQLDKSGLPSDRFFAERPEGSVSTLKIQRTQQEDSAVYLCASSLGSGYSYEQYFGPGTRLTVT.

V gene TRBV28 combines with J gene TRBJ2-7; D uncertain. With 10 bases removed from V and 5 bases from J, the gap between germline ends came to 18 bases. The CDR3 totals 13 residues. Looked up from germline, CDR1 is MDHEN and CDR2 is SYDVKM. This chain's CDR3 is CATDRTPSDEQYF. As DNA, the CDR3 is TGTGCCACCGACCGAACGCCGTCTGACGAGCAGTACTTC. The full variable domain, completed using reference TRBV28 and TRBJ2-7, is DVKVTQSSRYLVKRTGEKVFLECVQDMDHENMFWYRQDPGLGLRLIYFSYDVKMKEKGDIPEGYSVSREKKERFSLILESASTNQTSMYLCATDRTPSDEQYFGPGTRLTVT.